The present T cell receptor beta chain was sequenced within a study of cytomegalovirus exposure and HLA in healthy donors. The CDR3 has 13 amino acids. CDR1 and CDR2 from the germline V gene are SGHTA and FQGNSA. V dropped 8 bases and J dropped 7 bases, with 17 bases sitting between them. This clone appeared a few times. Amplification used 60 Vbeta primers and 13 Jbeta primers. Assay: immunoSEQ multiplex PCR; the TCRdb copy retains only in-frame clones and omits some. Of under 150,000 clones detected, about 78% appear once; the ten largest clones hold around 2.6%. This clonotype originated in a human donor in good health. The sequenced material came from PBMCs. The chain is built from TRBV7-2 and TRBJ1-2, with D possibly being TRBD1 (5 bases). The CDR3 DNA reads TGTGCCAGCGGGCCGGCAGGGATGCCTGGCTACACCTTC. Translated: CASGPAGMPGYTF.